One T cell receptor beta chain is described in this entry. The antigen is undetermined. The sample belongs to a study of T cell responses to AZD1222 COVID-19 vaccine. Study observations and caveats: Following two doses of AZD1222, Spike-specific TCR breadth and depth rose.

Some clones are missing from TCRdb's copy, which holds only in-frame ones; the method was immunoSEQ multiplex PCR. The data show some 60,000 clones, about 91% seen once. The sample consisted of peripheral blood, taken 28 days after the second AZD1222 dose. The sequence derives from an adult who received the AZD1222 COVID-19 vaccine.

The CDR3 sequence: CASSIQGALSNEQFF. The CDR3 coding sequence is TGTGCCAGTAGTATTCAGGGGGCGCTATCCAATGAGCAGTTCTTC. V and J are TRBV19 and TRBJ2-1; 8 bases map to TRBD1. Per the germline V gene, CDR1 is LNHDA and CDR2 is SQIVND (reference sequence). Germline trimming cut 3 bases from V and 6 bases from J; bases unmatched to any gene: 7. The CDR3 covers 15 residues.